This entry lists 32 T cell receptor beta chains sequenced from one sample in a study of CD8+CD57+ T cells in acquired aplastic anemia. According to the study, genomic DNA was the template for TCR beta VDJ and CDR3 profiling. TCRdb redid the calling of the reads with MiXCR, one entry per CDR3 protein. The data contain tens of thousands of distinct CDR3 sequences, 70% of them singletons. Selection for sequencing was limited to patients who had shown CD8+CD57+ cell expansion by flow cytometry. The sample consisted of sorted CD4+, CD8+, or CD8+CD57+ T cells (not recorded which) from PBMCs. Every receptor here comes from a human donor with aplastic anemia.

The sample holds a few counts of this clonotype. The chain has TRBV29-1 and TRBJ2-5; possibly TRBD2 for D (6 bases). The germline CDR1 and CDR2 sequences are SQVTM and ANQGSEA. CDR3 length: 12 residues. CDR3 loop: CSVWGGAETQYF. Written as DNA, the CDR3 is TGCAGTGTCTGGGGAGGTGCCGAGACCCAGTACTTC.

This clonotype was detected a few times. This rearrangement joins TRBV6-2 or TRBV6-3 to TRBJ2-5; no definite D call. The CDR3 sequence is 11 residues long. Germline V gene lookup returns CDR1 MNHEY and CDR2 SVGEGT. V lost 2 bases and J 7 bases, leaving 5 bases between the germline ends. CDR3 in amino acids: CASSYGGTQYF. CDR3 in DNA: TGTGCCAGCAGTTACGGTGGGACCCAGTACTTC.

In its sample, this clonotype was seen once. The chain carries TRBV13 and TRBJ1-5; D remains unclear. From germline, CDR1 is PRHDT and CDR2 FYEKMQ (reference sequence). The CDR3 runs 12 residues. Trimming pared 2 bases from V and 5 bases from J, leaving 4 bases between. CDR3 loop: CASSLRHQPQHF. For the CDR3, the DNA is TGTGCCAGCAGCTTACGGCATCAGCCCCAGCATTTT.

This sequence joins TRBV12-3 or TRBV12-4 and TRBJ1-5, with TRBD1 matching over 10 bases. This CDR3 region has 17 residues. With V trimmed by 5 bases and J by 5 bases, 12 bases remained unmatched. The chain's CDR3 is CASSTWSWDRGDQPQHF. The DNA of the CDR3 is TGTGCCAGCAGTACCTGGAGTTGGGACAGGGGAGATCAGCCCCAGCATTTT.

CDR3 amino acids: CASSLDRVGKETQYF. The CDR3 nucleotides read TGTGCCAGCAGCTTAGACAGGGTAGGAAAAGAGACCCAGTACTTC. The V and J genes are TRBV7-9 and TRBJ2-5, with D possibly matching TRBD1 (6 bases). Germline CDR1 reads SEHNR; CDR2 reads FQNEAQ (reference sequence). The length of the CDR3 is 15 residues. Trimming took 1 base from V and 3 from J, leaving 12 bases between them.

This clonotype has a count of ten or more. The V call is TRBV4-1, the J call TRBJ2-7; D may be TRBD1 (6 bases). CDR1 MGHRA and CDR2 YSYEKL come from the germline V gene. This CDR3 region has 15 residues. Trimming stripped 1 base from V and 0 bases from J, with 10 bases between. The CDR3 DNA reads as TGCGCCAGCAGCCAAGCCGGGACACCCTCCTACGAGCAGTACTTC. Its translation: CASSQAGTPSYEQYF.

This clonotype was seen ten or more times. For the CDR3, the DNA is TGTGCCAGCAGTGATCCCGTGGAGCAGCCCCAGCATTTT. Its translation is CASSDPVEQPQHF. This chain connects TRBV6-1 to TRBJ1-5; D is uncertain. CDR3 length: 13 amino acids. Per germline, CDR1 MNHNS and CDR2 SASEGT. Between the trimmed V and J ends, which lost 3 bases and 7 bases, there was a span of 10 bases.

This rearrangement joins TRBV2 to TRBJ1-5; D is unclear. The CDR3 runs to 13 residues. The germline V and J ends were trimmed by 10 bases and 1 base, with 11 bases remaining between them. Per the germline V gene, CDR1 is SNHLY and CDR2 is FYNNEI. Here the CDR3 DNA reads TGTGCCATGGCGGGCGGGAGCAATCAGCCCCAGCATTTT. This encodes CAMAGGSNQPQHF.

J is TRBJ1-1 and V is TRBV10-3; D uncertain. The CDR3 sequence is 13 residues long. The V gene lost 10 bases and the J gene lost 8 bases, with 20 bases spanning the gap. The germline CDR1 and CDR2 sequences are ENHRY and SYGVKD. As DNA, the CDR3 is TGTGCCAGTAGGGCGTGGGAGAGGTCGGAAGCTTTCTTT. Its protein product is CASRAWERSEAFF.

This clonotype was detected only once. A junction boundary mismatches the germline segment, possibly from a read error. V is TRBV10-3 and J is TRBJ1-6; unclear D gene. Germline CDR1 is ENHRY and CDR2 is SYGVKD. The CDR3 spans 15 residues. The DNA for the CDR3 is TGTGCCAGCAGTGAAGCGCGCCCGAGTAATTCACCCCTCCACTTT. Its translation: CASSEARPSNSPLHF.

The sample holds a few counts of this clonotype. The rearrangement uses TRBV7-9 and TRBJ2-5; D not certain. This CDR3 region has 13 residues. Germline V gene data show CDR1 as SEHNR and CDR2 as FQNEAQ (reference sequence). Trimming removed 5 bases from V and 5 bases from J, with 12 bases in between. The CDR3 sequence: CASSNGFRETQYF. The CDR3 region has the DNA TGTGCCAGCAGCAACGGTTTCCGGGAGACCCAGTACTTC. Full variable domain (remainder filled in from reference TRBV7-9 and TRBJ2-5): DTGVSQNPRHKITKRGQNVTFRCDPISEHNRLYWYRQTLGQGPEFLTYFQNEAQLEKSRLLSDRFSAERPKGSFSTLEIQRTEQGDSAMYLCASSNGFRETQYFGPGTRLLVL.

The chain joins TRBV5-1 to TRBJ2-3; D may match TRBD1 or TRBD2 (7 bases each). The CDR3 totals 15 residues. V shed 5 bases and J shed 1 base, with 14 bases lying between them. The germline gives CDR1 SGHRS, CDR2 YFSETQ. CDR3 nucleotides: TGCGCCAGCAGTGAGACAGGGAGGGGCACAGATACGCAGTATTTT. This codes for CASSETGRGTDTQYF. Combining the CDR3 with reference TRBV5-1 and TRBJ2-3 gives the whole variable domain KAGVTQTPRYLIKTRGQQVTLSCSPISGHRSVSWYQQTPGQGLQFLFEYFSETQRNKGNFPGRFSGRQFSNSRSEMNVSTLELGDSALYLCASSETGRGTDTQYFGPGTRLTVL.

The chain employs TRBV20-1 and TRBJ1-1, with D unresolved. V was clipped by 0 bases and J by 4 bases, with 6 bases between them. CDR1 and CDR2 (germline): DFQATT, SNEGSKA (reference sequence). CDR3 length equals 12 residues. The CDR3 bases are TGCAGTGCTAGAGAATGGGGCACTGAAGCTTTCTTT. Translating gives CSAREWGTEAFF.

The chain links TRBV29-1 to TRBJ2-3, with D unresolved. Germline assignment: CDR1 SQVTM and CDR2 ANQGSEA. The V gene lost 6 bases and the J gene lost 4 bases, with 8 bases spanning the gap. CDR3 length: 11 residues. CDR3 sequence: CSVMTPDTQYF. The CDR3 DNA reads TGCAGCGTCATGACCCCAGATACGCAGTATTTT.

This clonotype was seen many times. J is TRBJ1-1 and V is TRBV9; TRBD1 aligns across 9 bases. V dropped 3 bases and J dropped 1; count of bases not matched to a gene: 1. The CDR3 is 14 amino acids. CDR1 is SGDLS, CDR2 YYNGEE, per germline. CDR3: CASSGGQGNTEAFF. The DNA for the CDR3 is TGTGCCAGCAGCGGGGGACAGGGGAACACTGAAGCTTTCTTT.

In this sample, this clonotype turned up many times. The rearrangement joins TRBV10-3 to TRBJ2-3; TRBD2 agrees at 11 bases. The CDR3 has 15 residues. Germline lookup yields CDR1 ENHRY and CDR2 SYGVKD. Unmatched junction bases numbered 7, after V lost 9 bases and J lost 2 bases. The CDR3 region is CAIFSGRGPTDTQYF. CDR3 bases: TGTGCCATTTTTAGCGGGAGGGGGCCCACAGATACGCAGTATTTT.

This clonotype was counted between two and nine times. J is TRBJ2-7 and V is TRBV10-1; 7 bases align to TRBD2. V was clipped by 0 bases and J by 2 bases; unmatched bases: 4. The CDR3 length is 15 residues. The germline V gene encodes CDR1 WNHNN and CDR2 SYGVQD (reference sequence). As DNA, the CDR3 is TGCGCCAGCAGTGAGTCGGGCGGGAGTCCCTACGAGCAGTACTTC. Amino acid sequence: CASSESGGSPYEQYF.

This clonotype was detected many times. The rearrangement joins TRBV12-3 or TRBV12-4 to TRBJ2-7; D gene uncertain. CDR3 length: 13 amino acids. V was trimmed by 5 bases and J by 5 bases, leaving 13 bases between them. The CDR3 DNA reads TGTGCCAGCAGTCCGGATTCGCTGGACGAGCAGTACTTC. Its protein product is CASSPDSLDEQYF.

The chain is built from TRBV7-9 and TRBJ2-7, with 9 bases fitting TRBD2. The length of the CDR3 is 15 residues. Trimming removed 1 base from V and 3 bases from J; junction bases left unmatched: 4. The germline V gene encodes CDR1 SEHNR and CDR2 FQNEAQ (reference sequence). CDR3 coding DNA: TGTGCCAGCAGCTTAGGCCTAGCGGGGCACTACGAGCAGTACTTC. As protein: CASSLGLAGHYEQYF.

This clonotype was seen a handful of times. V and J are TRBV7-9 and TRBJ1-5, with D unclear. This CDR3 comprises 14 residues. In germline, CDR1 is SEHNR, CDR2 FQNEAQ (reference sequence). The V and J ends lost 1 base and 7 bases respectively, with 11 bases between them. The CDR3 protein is CASSLEGVEQPQHF. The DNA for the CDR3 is TGTGCCAGCAGCTTAGAGGGTGTGGAGCAGCCCCAGCATTTT.

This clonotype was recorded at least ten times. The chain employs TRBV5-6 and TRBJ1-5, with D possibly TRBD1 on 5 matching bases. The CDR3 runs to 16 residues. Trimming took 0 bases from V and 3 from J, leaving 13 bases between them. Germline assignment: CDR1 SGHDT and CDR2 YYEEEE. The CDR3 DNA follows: TGTGCCAGCAGCTTGGCCCGGGGCCCCTCCAATCAGCCCCAGCATTTT. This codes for CASSLARGPSNQPQHF.

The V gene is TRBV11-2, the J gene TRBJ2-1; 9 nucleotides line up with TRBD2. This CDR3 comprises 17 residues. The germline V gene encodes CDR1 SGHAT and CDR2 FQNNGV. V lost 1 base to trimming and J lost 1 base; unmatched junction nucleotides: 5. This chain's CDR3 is CASSLGGGVVSYNEQFF. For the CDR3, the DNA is TGTGCCAGCAGCTTAGGCGGGGGGGTAGTATCCTACAATGAGCAGTTCTTC.

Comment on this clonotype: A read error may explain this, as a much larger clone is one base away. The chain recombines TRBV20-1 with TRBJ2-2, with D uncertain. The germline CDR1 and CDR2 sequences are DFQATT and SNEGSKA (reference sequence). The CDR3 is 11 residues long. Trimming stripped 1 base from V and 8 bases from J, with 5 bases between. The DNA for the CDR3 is TGCAGTGCTAGAGTAGAGGGGGAGCTGTTTTTT. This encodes CSARVEGELFF.

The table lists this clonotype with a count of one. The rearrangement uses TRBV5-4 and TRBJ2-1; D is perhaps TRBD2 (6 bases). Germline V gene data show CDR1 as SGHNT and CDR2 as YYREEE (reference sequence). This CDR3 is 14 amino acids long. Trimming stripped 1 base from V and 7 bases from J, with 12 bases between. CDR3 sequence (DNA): TGTGCCAGCAGCTTGTGGGGGGTGGGAAATGAGCAGTTCTTC. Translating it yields CASSLWGVGNEQFF.

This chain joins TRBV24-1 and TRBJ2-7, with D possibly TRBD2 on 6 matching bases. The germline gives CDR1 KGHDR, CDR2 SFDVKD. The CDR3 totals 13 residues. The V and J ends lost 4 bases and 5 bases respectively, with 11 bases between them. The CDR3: CATSDSRGDEQYF. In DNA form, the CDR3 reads TGTGCCACCAGTGACTCGCGGGGCGACGAGCAGTACTTC.

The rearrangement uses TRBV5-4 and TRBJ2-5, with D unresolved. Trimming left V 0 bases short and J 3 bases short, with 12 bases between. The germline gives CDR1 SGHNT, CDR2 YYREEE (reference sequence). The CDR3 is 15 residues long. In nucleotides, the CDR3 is TGTGCCAGCAGCTTGGCCAGGCGTGAGGAAGAGACCCAGTACTTC. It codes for CASSLARREEETQYF.

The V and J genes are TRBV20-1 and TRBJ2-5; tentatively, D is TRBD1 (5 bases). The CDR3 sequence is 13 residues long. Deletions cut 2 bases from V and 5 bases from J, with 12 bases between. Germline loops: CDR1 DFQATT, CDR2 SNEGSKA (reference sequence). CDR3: CSARMAGYETQYF. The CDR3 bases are TGCAGTGCTAGAATGGCAGGGTACGAGACCCAGTACTTC.

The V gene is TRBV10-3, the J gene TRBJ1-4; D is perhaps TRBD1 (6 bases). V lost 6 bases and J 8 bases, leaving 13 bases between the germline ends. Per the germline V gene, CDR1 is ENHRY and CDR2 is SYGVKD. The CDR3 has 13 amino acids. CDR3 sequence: CAISAVGGEKLFF. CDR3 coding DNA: TGTGCCATCAGCGCGGTCGGGGGCGAAAAACTGTTTTTT.

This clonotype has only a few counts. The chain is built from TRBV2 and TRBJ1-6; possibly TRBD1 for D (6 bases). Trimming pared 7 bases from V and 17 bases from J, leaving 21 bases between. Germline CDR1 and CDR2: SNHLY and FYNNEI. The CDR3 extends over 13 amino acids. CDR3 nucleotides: TGTGCCAGCACCCTAGGAGTCGGGGGCCTCTTCCACTTT. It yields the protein CASTLGVGGLFHF.

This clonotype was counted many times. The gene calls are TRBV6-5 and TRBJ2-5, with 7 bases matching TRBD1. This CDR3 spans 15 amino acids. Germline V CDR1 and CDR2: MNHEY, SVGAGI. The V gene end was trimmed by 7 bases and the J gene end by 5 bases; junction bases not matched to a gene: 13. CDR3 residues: CASNLMTGFVETQYF. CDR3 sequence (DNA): TGTGCCAGCAACTTGATGACAGGGTTCGTGGAGACCCAGTACTTC.

The CDR3 sequence: CATSREGGSTDTQYF. The DNA of the CDR3 is TGTGCCACCAGCAGAGAGGGGGGAAGCACAGATACGCAGTATTTT. The chain combines TRBV15 with TRBJ2-3; maybe TRBD2 (6 bases). V was cut by 0 bases and J by 0 bases, with 7 bases left in between. The CDR3 has 15 amino acids. The germline CDR1 and CDR2 sequences are LNHNV and YYDKDF (reference sequence).

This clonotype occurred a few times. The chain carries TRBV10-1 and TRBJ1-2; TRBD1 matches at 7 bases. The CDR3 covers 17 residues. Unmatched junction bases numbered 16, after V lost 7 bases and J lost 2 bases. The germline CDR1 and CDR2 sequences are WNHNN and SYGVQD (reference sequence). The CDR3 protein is CASTLTGTAFPNYGYTF. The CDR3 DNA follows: TGCGCCAGCACCTTAACCGGGACAGCCTTCCCCAACTATGGCTACACCTTC.